These 25 T cell receptor beta chains were all obtained from the same sample, sequenced in a study of tumor-infiltrating lymphocytes in localized non-small cell lung cancer. The repertoire was sequenced with immunoSEQ multiplex PCR; TCRdb's copy has only in-frame clones and lacks some. The sample holds roughly 9,100 clones, approximately 85% seen once. What was sequenced was uninvolved lung tissue not adjacent to the tumor. These receptors were collected from a human donor with non-small cell lung cancer.

This clone was seen once. The CDR3 loop is CASHPPGLAGVSSGEQYF. The DNA of the CDR3 is TGCGCCAGTCATCCCCCCGGACTAGCGGGAGTTTCTTCGGGGGAGCAGTACTTC. This sequence joins TRBV5-1 and TRBJ2-7, with 13 bases that match TRBD2. Germline V gene data show CDR1 as SGHRS and CDR2 as YFSETQ. This CDR3 is 18 amino acids long. V lost 8 bases and J lost 7; bases outside the gene matches: 21. The variable domain in full, completed from reference TRBV5-1 and TRBJ2-7, reads KAGVTQTPRYLIKTRGQQVTLSCSPISGHRSVSWYQQTPGQGLQFLFEYFSETQRNKGNFPGRFSGRQFSNSRSEMNVSTLELGDSALYLCASHPPGLAGVSSGEQYFGPGTRLTVT.

The chain joins TRBV18 to TRBJ1-3; a possible D gene is TRBD1 (5 bases). V was trimmed by 0 bases and J by 8 bases, leaving 11 bases between them. Germline V gene data show CDR1 as KGHSH and CDR2 as LQKENI. There are 14 residues in the CDR3. DNA for the CDR3: TGTGCCAGCTCACCACCGTCGGGGGTGGACACCATATATTTT. Protein: CASSPPSGVDTIYF.

The gene calls are TRBV27 and TRBJ2-7; no clear D. V shed 6 bases and J shed 7 bases, with 16 bases lying between them. Germline assignment: CDR1 MNHEY and CDR2 SMNVEV (reference sequence). The CDR3 loop spans 13 amino acids. CDR3 nucleotide sequence: TGTGCCAGCAGCCACGACTGGGCGAGTGAGCAGTACTTC. Its translation: CASSHDWASEQYF.

V is TRBV4-1 and J is TRBJ2-1; perhaps D is TRBD1 or TRBD2 (5 bases each). The CDR3 spans 18 residues. V lost 0 bases to trimming and J lost 5 bases, with 20 bases between them. The germline CDR1 and CDR2 sequences are MGHRA and YSYEKL. The CDR3 nucleotides read TGCGCCAGCAGCCAAGACCCCGGGGCGCCAGGGTATAACAATGAGCAGTTCTTC. It is translated as CASSQDPGAPGYNNEQFF.

The chain employs TRBV28 and TRBJ2-3; 12 positions match TRBD2. The length of the CDR3 is 15 residues. J lost 3 bases, V lost 4 bases, and 2 bases had no gene match. The germline V gene has CDR1 MDHEN and CDR2 SYDVKM. CDR3: CASSSSGRGTDTQYF. As DNA, the CDR3 is TGTGCCAGCAGTTCTAGCGGGAGGGGTACAGATACGCAGTATTTT.

The chain recombines TRBV9 with TRBJ1-1; 8 bases match TRBD1. The V gene's germline CDR1 is SGDLS and CDR2 YYNGEE. J was trimmed by 1 base and V by 3 bases; bases with no gene match: 2. CDR3 length equals 14 residues. DNA for the CDR3: TGTGCCAGCAGCGAGGGACAGGCGAACACTGAAGCTTTCTTT. Translation: CASSEGQANTEAFF.

The rearrangement links TRBV7-6 to TRBJ2-5; 12 bases agree with TRBD2. The CDR3 is made up of 18 amino acids. V was pared by 2 bases and J by 5 bases, with 12 bases of the junction left unmatched. Germline values: CDR1 SGHVS, CDR2 FNYEAQ. CDR3 nucleotide sequence: TGTGCCAGCAGCTTAACTAGCGGGAGGTACGAAGGTCGTGAGACCCAGTACTTC. Translating it yields CASSLTSGRYEGRETQYF. Based on the CDR3 plus reference TRBV7-6 and TRBJ2-5, the full variable domain is GAGVSQSPRYKVTKRGQDVALRCDPISGHVSLYWYRQALGQGPEFLTYFNYEAQQDKSGLPNDRFSAERPEGSISTLTIQRTEQRDSAMYRCASSLTSGRYEGRETQYFGPGTRLLVL.

This sequence joins TRBV27 and TRBJ2-7, with a tentative D call TRBD1 (6 bases). This CDR3 spans 14 amino acids. V lost 4 bases and J 7 bases, leaving 17 bases between the germline ends. Germline loops: CDR1 MNHEY, CDR2 SMNVEV (reference sequence). The CDR3: CASSSLTGFREQYF. In DNA, the CDR3 is TGTGCCAGCAGTTCCCTGACAGGTTTCCGGGAGCAGTACTTC.

J is TRBJ2-5 and V is TRBV6-5; D may be TRBD1 or TRBD2 (5 bases each). The length of the CDR3 is 15 residues. V was trimmed by 2 bases and J by 3 bases, leaving 13 bases between them. CDR1 and CDR2 from the germline V gene are MNHEY and SVGAGI. The CDR3 nucleotides are TGTGCCAGCAGTTACGGGGGTCAGGGTAAAGAGACCCAGTACTTC. Protein sequence: CASSYGGQGKETQYF.

CDR3 nucleotides: TGTGCCAGCAGTCCTGGACAGTTGCAGCCCCAGCATTTT. Translated: CASSPGQLQPQHF. This sequence joins TRBV28 and TRBJ1-5, with a possible D match to TRBD1 (6 bases). Germline CDR1 is MDHEN and CDR2 is SYDVKM. Trimming removed 5 bases from V and 7 bases from J, with 12 bases in between. The CDR3 is 13 amino acids.

The V call is TRBV5-1, the J call TRBJ2-1, with D perhaps being TRBD1 or TRBD2 (7 bases each). Germline CDR1 is SGHRS and CDR2 is YFSETQ. This CDR3 comprises 15 residues. V lost 2 bases and J lost 4, with 13 bases in between. The CDR3 spells CASSLTGEGYNEQFF. CDR3 coding DNA: TGCGCCAGCAGCTTAACAGGGGAGGGGTACAATGAGCAGTTCTTC. The full variable domain, its missing parts supplied by reference TRBV5-1 and TRBJ2-1, is KAGVTQTPRYLIKTRGQQVTLSCSPISGHRSVSWYQQTPGQGLQFLFEYFSETQRNKGNFPGRFSGRQFSNSRSEMNVSTLELGDSALYLCASSLTGEGYNEQFFGPGTRLTVL.

The chain has TRBV28 and TRBJ2-7, with D possibly TRBD1 on 6 matching bases. Germline assignment: CDR1 MDHEN and CDR2 SYDVKM. The V end was cut by 6 bases, the J end by 6 bases, with 27 bases between. CDR3 length equals 17 residues. CDR3 amino acids: CASRVDRRSLQRGEQYF. In DNA form, the CDR3 reads TGTGCCAGCAGGGTGGACAGACGGAGTCTTCAACGGGGCGAGCAGTACTTC. The complete variable domain, with remaining parts taken from reference TRBV28 and TRBJ2-7, reads DVKVTQSSRYLVKRTGEKVFLECVQDMDHENMFWYRQDPGLGLRLIYFSYDVKMKEKGDIPEGYSVSREKKERFSLILESASTNQTSMYLCASRVDRRSLQRGEQYFGPGTRLTVT.

The chain uses TRBV29-1 and TRBJ1-3, with 7 bases lining up with TRBD1. CDR3 size: 13 residues. The junction had 7 bases not matched to a gene; V was cut back by 3 bases and J by 8 bases. In germline, CDR1 is SQVTM, CDR2 ANQGSEA. As DNA, the CDR3 is TGCAGCGTTGACAGGGGGGGTGGCGACACCATATATTTT. This translates into CSVDRGGGDTIYF.

This clone was seen a handful of times. This chain uses TRBV23-1 with TRBJ2-5, with D perhaps matching TRBD1 or TRBD2 (5 bases each). TRBV23-1 has ORF status, its function being uncertain. CDR3 length equals 15 residues. Trimming left V 2 bases short and J 0 bases short, with 10 bases between. CDR3 coding DNA: TGCGCCAGCAGTCAACCCCGGGACCACCAAGAGACCCAGTACTTC. As protein: CASSQPRDHQETQYF.

This clone showed up just a few times. The chain employs TRBV15 and TRBJ1-2; D possibly corresponds to TRBD1 (6 bases). This CDR3 contains 15 residues. V lost 4 bases and J lost 1, with 13 bases in between. CDR1 and CDR2 (germline): LNHNV, YYDKDF (reference sequence). CDR3 in amino acids: CATSTQGTVNYGYTF. CDR3 sequence (DNA): TGTGCCACCAGCACCCAGGGGACCGTTAACTATGGCTACACCTTC.

The sample holds one count of this clone. The rearrangement uses TRBV11-3 and TRBJ2-2; D is tentatively TRBD1 or TRBD2 (7 bases each). Germline CDR1 reads SGHNT; CDR2 reads YENEEA. The CDR3 is made up of 16 amino acids. The V gene lost 6 bases and the J gene lost 3 bases, with 17 bases spanning the gap. This CDR3 is CASRNRDSGDTGELFF. The DNA for the CDR3 is TGTGCCAGCAGGAACCGGGACAGCGGGGACACCGGGGAGCTGTTTTTT.

The chain joins TRBV7-9 to TRBJ2-2, with 7 bases lining up with TRBD1. CDR1 is SEHNR, CDR2 FQNEAQ, per germline (reference sequence). The V and J ends lost 6 bases and 0 bases, in that order; junction bases with no gene match: 1. This CDR3 has 14 amino acids. CDR3 protein: CASSGTANTGELFF. The DNA of the CDR3 is TGTGCCAGCAGTGGGACAGCGAACACCGGGGAGCTGTTTTTT.

The V gene is TRBV6-1, the J gene TRBJ2-5; D ambiguous. With the DNA end fitting TRBJ2-7 better, the J assignment may be wrong. The CDR3 has 13 amino acids. Germline CDR1 reads MNHNS; CDR2 reads SASEGT. The CDR3 is CASTRSRTYEQYF. The CDR3 DNA is TGTGCCAGCACCCGGTCCAGAACCTACGAGCAGTACTTC.

CDR3 region: CASRPGTSGRGGELFF. CDR3 nucleotide sequence: TGTGCCAGCAGACCCGGGACTAGCGGGAGAGGCGGGGAGCTGTTTTTT. The V call is TRBV5-4, the J call TRBJ2-2, with 14 bases lining up with TRBD2. This CDR3 spans 16 amino acids. The ends lost 5 bases at V and 7 bases at J; junction bases unmatched: 7. Germline V gives CDR1 SGHNT, CDR2 YYREEE (reference sequence). The whole variable domain, filled in from reference TRBV5-4 and TRBJ2-2, reads ETGVTQSPTHLIKTRGQQVTLRCSSQSGHNTVSWYQQALGQGPQFIFQYYREEENGRGNFPPRFSGLQFPNYSSELNVNALELDDSALYLCASRPGTSGRGGELFFGEGSRLTVL.

This clone showed up just a few times. This chain uses TRBV5-1 with TRBJ2-7; 7 positions agree with TRBD1. V shed 2 bases, J shed 6 bases, and the junction held 5 bases outside the gene matches. Germline V gene lookup returns CDR1 SGHRS and CDR2 YFSETQ. This CDR3 has 13 amino acids. In nucleotides, the CDR3 is TGCGCCAGCAGCTTCGACAGGGCTCTCGAGCAGTACTTC. Protein: CASSFDRALEQYF. Filled out from reference TRBV5-1 and TRBJ2-7, the complete variable domain reads KAGVTQTPRYLIKTRGQQVTLSCSPISGHRSVSWYQQTPGQGLQFLFEYFSETQRNKGNFPGRFSGRQFSNSRSEMNVSTLELGDSALYLCASSFDRALEQYFGPGTRLTVT.

The chain combines TRBV10-3 with TRBJ2-1; possible D gene TRBD2, 6 bases. Germline V CDR1 and CDR2: ENHRY, SYGVKD. V lost 0 bases and J 7 bases, leaving 16 bases between the germline ends. The CDR3 contains 16 residues. CDR3 bases: TGTGCCATCAGTGAGTCGGCGGGACCTTCTGGGAATGAGCAGTTCTTC. Protein: CAISESAGPSGNEQFF.

This chain joins TRBV28 and TRBJ2-7; D ambiguous. The CDR3 runs 15 residues. CDR1 and CDR2 from the germline V gene are MDHEN and SYDVKM. V gave up 3 bases and J gave up 0 bases, with 12 bases separating them. The CDR3 DNA reads as TGTGCCAGCAGTTTCGGTAGGGCCCTCTCCTACGAGCAGTACTTC. It specifies CASSFGRALSYEQYF.

The rearrangement joins TRBV6-6 to TRBJ1-2; 10 bases are a match to TRBD1. The CDR3 runs to 16 residues. After removal of 2 bases from V and 0 bases from J, the junction contained 3 bases not matched to a gene. Germline values: CDR1 MNHNY, CDR2 SVGAGI (reference sequence). The CDR3 sequence is CASSYHGQGANYGYTF. In nucleotides, the CDR3 is TGTGCCAGCAGTTACCACGGACAGGGGGCTAACTATGGCTACACCTTC.

The V and J genes are TRBV11-2 and TRBJ2-2, with D tentatively TRBD2 (5 bases). V lost 0 bases to trimming and J lost 5 bases, with 10 bases between them. CDR1 is SGHAT and CDR2 is FQNNGV in the germline V gene. The CDR3 has 15 residues. The CDR3 region is CASSLEAGSTGELFF. The CDR3 DNA follows: TGTGCCAGCAGCTTAGAGGCGGGTAGTACCGGGGAGCTGTTTTTT.

The CDR3 DNA sequence: TGCGCCAGCAGCCAAGTCGTACAGGGAGCTGAAGCTTTCTTT. It translates to CASSQVVQGAEAFF. This rearrangement joins TRBV4-1 to TRBJ1-1, with a tentative D call TRBD1 (6 bases). Per germline, CDR1 MGHRA and CDR2 YSYEKL. V was clipped by 1 base and J by 6 bases, with 12 bases between them. The CDR3 covers 14 residues.